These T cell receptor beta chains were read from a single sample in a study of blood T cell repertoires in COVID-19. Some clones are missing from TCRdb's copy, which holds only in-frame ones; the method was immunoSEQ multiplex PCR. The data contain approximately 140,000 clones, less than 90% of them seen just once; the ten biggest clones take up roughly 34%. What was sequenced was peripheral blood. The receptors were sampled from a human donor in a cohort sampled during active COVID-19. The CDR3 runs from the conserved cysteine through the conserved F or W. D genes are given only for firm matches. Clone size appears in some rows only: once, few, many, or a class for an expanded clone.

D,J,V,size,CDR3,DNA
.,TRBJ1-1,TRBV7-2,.,CASSLGGLGTEAFF,TGTGCCAGCAGCTTAGGCGGGCTGGGAACTGAAGCTTTCTTT
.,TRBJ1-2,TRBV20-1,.,CSAQGNYGYTF,TGCAGTGCTCAGGGAAACTATGGCTACACCTTC
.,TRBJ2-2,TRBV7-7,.,CAEEGGRTGELFF,TGTGCAGAGGAGGGAGGCCGAACCGGGGAGCTGTTTTTT
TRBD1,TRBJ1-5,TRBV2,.,CASSDRGGGNQPQHF,TGTGCCAGCAGCGACAGGGGAGGGGGCAATCAGCCCCAGCATTTT
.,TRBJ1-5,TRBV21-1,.,CASGGSQPQHF,TGTGCCAGTGGTGGGAGTCAGCCCCAGCATTTT
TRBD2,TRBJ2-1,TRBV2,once,CASSPIGLAGGRGEQFF,TGTGCCAGCAGTCCAATTGGACTAGCGGGGGGCCGGGGGGAGCAGTTCTTC
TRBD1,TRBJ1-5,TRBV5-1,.,CASSLGDRVNEPQHF,TGCGCCAGCAGCTTGGGGGACAGGGTAAACGAACCCCAGCATTTT
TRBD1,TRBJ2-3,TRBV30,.,CAWSVGGAPDTQYF,TGTGCCTGGAGTGTAGGGGGCGCGCCAGATACGCAGTATTTT
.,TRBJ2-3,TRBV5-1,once,CASSLDRDTDTQYF,TGCGCCAGCAGCTTGGACAGGGACACAGATACGCAGTATTTT
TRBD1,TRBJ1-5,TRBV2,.,CASSPDRAGNQPQHF,TGTGCCAGCAGTCCCGACAGGGCGGGGAATCAGCCCCAGCATTTT
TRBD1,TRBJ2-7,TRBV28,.,CASRDRTYEQYF,TGTGCCAGCAGGGACAGGACCTACGAGCAGTACTTC
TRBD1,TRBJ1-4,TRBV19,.,CASSIYRQGSEKLFF,TGTGCCAGTAGTATATACCGACAGGGGAGTGAAAAACTGTTTTTT
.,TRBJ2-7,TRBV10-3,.,CAISEEGYEQYF,TGTGCCATCAGTGAAGAGGGTTACGAGCAGTACTTC
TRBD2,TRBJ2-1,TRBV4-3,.,CASSQDMGLANEQFF,TGCGCCAGCAGCCAAGATATGGGACTAGCCAATGAGCAGTTCTTC
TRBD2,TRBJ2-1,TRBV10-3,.,CAIASGEYNEQFF,TGTGCCATCGCTAGCGGGGAGTACAATGAGCAGTTCTTC
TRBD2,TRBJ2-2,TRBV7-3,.,CASSPSGGQNTGELFF,TGTGCCAGCAGTCCTAGCGGGGGGCAGAACACCGGGGAGCTGTTTTTT
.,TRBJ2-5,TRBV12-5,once,CASGPVRAGETQYF,TGTGCTAGTGGTCCGGTTCGGGCGGGCGAGACCCAGTACTTC
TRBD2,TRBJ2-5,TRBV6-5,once,CASSEAGGKETQYF,TGTGCCAGCAGCGAGGCGGGGGGCAAAGAGACCCAGTACTTC
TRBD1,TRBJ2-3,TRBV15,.,CATSSDREKTDTQYF,TGTGCCACCAGCAGTGACAGGGAAAAAACAGATACGCAGTATTTT
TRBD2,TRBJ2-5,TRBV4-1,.,CASSQDGGEETQYF,TGCGCCAGCAGCCAAGACGGGGGGGAGGAGACCCAGTACTTC
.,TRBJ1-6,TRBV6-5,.,CASSYSGRGSPLHF,TGTGCCAGCAGTTACTCCGGACGGGGTTCACCCCTCCACTTT
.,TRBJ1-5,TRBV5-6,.,CASSWGLSNQPQHF,TGTGCCAGCAGCTGGGGACTATCAAATCAGCCCCAGCATTTT
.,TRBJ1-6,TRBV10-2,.,CASKGEVDSPLHF,TGCGCCAGCAAAGGAGAAGTGGATTCACCCCTCCACTTT
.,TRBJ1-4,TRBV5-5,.,CASSSSREFNEKLFF,TGTGCCAGCAGCTCTTCCCGGGAGTTTAATGAAAAACTGTTTTTT
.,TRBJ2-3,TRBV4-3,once,CASSQDEGVTQYF,TGCGCCAGCAGCCAAGATGAGGGCGTTACGCAGTATTTT
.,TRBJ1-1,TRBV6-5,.,CASSYSAGNTEAFF,TGTGCCAGCAGTTACTCGGCAGGGAACACTGAAGCTTTCTTT
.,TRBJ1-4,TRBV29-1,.,CSVVAGNEKLFF,TGCAGCGTTGTGGCAGGGAATGAAAAACTGTTTTTT
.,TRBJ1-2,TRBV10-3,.,CAISSDSLVYGYTF,TGTGCCATCAGTTCGGACAGCCTAGTCTATGGCTACACCTTC
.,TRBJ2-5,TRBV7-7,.,CASSPSQETQYF,TGTGCTAGCAGCCCCTCCCAAGAGACCCAGTACTTC
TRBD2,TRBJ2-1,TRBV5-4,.,CASSLAAGGPYNEQFF,TGTGCCAGCAGCTTGGCGGCGGGGGGCCCATACAATGAGCAGTTCTTC
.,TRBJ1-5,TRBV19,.,CASRPGGGSNQPQHF,TGTGCCAGTAGACCGGGAGGGGGAAGCAATCAGCCCCAGCATTTT
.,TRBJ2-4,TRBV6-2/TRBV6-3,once,CASSYGDKSIQYF,TGTGCCAGCAGTTACGGGGACAAGAGCATTCAGTACTTC
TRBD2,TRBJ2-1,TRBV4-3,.,CASSQDTAGGNEQFF,TGCGCCAGCAGCCAAGATACAGCGGGGGGAAATGAGCAGTTCTTC
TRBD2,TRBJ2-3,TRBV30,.,CAWRIWTSGGPRGDTQYF,TGTGCCTGGAGGATATGGACTAGCGGGGGCCCACGGGGAGATACGCAGTATTTT
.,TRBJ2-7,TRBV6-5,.,CASSIGGEQYF,TGTGCCAGCAGTATAGGCGGCGAGCAGTACTTC
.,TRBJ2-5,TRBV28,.,CASSHLPGRVEETQYF,TGTGCCAGCAGTCACCTCCCGGGCAGGGTAGAGGAGACCCAGTACTTC
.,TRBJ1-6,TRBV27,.,CASSLSAGVRNSPLHF,TGTGCCAGCAGTTTATCGGCGGGGGTTCGGAATTCACCCCTCCACTTT
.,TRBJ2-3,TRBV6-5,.,CASGASRSVNAQYF,TGTGCCAGCGGCGCTAGCCGGAGTGTAAATGCGCAGTATTTT
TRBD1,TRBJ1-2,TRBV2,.,CASSPVGTGDGYTF,TGTGCCAGCAGCCCCGTCGGGACAGGGGATGGCTACACCTTC
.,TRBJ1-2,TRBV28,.,CASSLGSKLYGYTF,TGTGCCAGCAGTTTGGGCAGCAAGCTCTATGGCTACACCTTC
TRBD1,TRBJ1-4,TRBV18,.,CASSPDRGFATNEKLFF,TGTGCCAGCTCACCTGACAGGGGATTTGCAACTAATGAAAAACTGTTTTTT
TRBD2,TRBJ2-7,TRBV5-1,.,CASSPGGAGPSYEQYF,TGCGCCAGCAGCCCGGGAGGGGCTGGTCCTTCCTACGAGCAGTACTTC
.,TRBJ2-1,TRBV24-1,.,CATSDEGRLINEQFF,TGTGCCACCAGTGATGAAGGGAGATTGATCAATGAGCAGTTCTTC
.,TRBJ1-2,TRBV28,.,CASSSGRAYGYTF,TGTGCCAGCAGTTCGGGCAGGGCCTATGGCTACACCTTC
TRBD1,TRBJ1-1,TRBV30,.,CAWSQTGGTEAFF,TGTGCCTGGAGTCAGACAGGGGGTACTGAAGCTTTCTTT